This T cell receptor (beta chain) originates from a study of regulatory T cells in long-lasting Graves disease. Study as a whole: Newly diagnosed Graves' patients had taken antithyroid drugs under 3 months.

Indicated time point: newly diagnosed GD, antithyroid drugs for less than 3 months. Researchers made the TCR library from RNA that was extracted from PBMCs. Researchers made TCR beta libraries by using iRepertoire HTBI primers and running Arm-PCR on CDR3 regions. One entry per CDR3 protein results from TCRdb running MiXCR on the multiplex PCR reads. The sample consists of around 400,000 distinct CDR3 sequences, around 15% of them appearing once. Notes on the study in general: The study found TRBV28, TRBJ1-2 and TRBJ2-5 favored in persistent disease. TCR diversity was lower in persistent than newly diagnosed Graves' disease.

This clonotype was counted ten times or more. Its antigen is unidentified. Germline values: CDR1 SGHTA, CDR2 FQGNSA. Unmatched junction bases numbered 6, after V lost 4 bases and J lost 3 bases. This CDR3 spans 15 amino acids. The input for sequencing was peripheral blood mononuclear cells (PBMCs), taken at new diagnosis, from a patient treated with antithyroid drugs. The clonotype originates from a female donor with Graves disease. The genes are TRBV7-2 and TRBJ2-3; 8 positions match TRBD1. CDR3 residues: CASSSGQGGTDTQYF. The CDR3 bases are TGTGCCAGCAGCTCCGGACAGGGTGGGACAGATACGCAGTATTTT.